Each of the 18 T cell receptor beta chains below was sequenced from the same sample in a study of T cell repertoires in cytomegalovirus infection. Each CDR3 protein gets one entry after TCRdb re-called the reads with MiXCR. The profile shows a few hundred thousand distinct CDR3 sequences, roughly 17% of them singletons. Source material: PBMCs. The receptors stem from a human donor in good health (CMV status not recorded). Some clones in this sample may be carry-over from other donors' samples.

The rearrangement joins TRBV11-2 to TRBJ2-3; unclear D gene. Between the trimmed V and J ends, which lost 0 bases and 5 bases, there was a span of 6 bases. This CDR3 comprises 13 residues. The germline V gene has CDR1 SGHAT and CDR2 FQNNGV. In nucleotides, the CDR3 is TGTGCCAGCAGCTTAGATGTGCGAGATACGCAGTATTTT. The encoded protein is CASSLDVRDTQYF.

The chain has TRBV6-6 and TRBJ1-1, with a possible D match to TRBD1 (5 bases). Trimming cost V 2 bases and J 4 bases, with 14 bases left between them. This CDR3 comprises 15 residues. Germline V gene lookup returns CDR1 MNHNY and CDR2 SVGAGI (reference sequence). The DNA for the CDR3 is TGTGCCAGCAGTTACCCGGGGGGAAGGGGCACTGAAGCTTTCTTT. Translation: CASSYPGGRGTEAFF.

The chain joins TRBV7-9 to TRBJ2-5, with 11 bases aligning to TRBD2. CDR3 length equals 16 residues. Germline CDR1 SEHNR, CDR2 FQNEAQ (reference sequence). With V trimmed by 2 bases and J by 0 bases, 2 bases remained unmatched. CDR3 sequence: CASSLTSGGNQETQYF. The CDR3 DNA follows: TGTGCCAGCAGCTTAACTAGCGGGGGAAACCAAGAGACCCAGTACTTC.

This clonotype was picked up many times. The V call is TRBV5-1, the J call TRBJ1-3; the D gene is possibly TRBD1 (6 bases). V was clipped by 4 bases and J by 4 bases, with 12 bases between them. Germline V gene data show CDR1 as SGHRS and CDR2 as YFSETQ. The CDR3 is 14 residues long. In nucleotides, the CDR3 is TGCGCCAGCAGCGACGGGACAACGGGAAACACCATATATTTT. This codes for CASSDGTTGNTIYF.

This clonotype was observed at least ten times. V usage is TRBV4-1 and J usage is TRBJ2-3; 8 bases agree with TRBD2. V shed 7 bases and J 4 bases; nucleotides not matched to a gene: 13. Germline values: CDR1 MGHRA, CDR2 YSYEKL. The CDR3 extends over 16 amino acids. The CDR3 spells CASTPGPGGDSDTQYF. The CDR3 DNA reads TGCGCCAGCACCCCAGGGCCGGGGGGGGATTCAGATACGCAGTATTTT.

The CDR3 nucleotides are TGCAGTGCTAGGGGGCTGGGGGAAAACATTCAGTACTTC. Translation gives CSARGLGENIQYF. This chain links TRBV20-1 with TRBJ2-4; D is perhaps TRBD1 or TRBD2 (5 bases each). CDR1 DFQATT and CDR2 SNEGSKA come from the germline V gene (reference sequence). V was pared by 3 bases and J by 5 bases, with 11 bases between. There are 13 residues in the CDR3.

This clonotype has only a few counts. The gene calls are TRBV20-1 and TRBJ2-7, with TRBD1 identical over 9 bases. Germline V lookup: CDR1 DFQATT, CDR2 SNEGSKA (reference sequence). The CDR3 is 14 amino acids. With V trimmed by 6 bases and J by 1 base, 7 bases remained unmatched. This CDR3 is CSAAGTGTSYEQYF. The CDR3 DNA sequence: TGCAGTGCGGCCGGGACAGGGACTTCCTACGAGCAGTACTTC.

The V gene is TRBV20-1, the J gene TRBJ2-3; TRBD2 might be the D (7 bases). The CDR3 is 14 amino acids. With 3 bases removed from V and 0 bases from J, the gap between germline ends came to 10 bases. Germline CDR1 DFQATT, CDR2 SNEGSKA (reference sequence). The CDR3, as DNA: TGCAGTGCTAGCGGGGGGCCTAGCACAGATACGCAGTATTTT. The encoded protein is CSASGGPSTDTQYF.

This clonotype has a count of ten or more. The J gene is TRBJ1-4, the V gene TRBV4-2, with D tentatively TRBD1 (5 bases). The CDR3 covers 18 residues. The V gene lost 1 base and the J gene lost 0 bases, with 15 bases spanning the gap. Germline values: CDR1 LGHNA, CDR2 YNFKEQ. CDR3 sequence: CASSQAPDRLTTNEKLFF. CDR3 bases: TGTGCCAGCAGCCAAGCCCCCGACAGATTAACAACTAATGAAAAACTGTTTTTT.

Turning to this clonotype: This sequence may be a read error, since a much larger clone differs from it by one base. This rearrangement joins TRBV7-4 to TRBJ1-3; D is uncertain. CDR1 and CDR2 from the germline V gene are SGHVT and SQSDAQ. Trimming pared 6 bases from V and 3 bases from J, leaving 9 bases between. This CDR3 is built from 13 residues. The CDR3 DNA sequence: TGTGCCAGCAGTGGCTTGTGTGGAAACACCATATATTTT. It is translated as CASSGLCGNTIYF.

This chain joins TRBV5-6 and TRBJ1-2; 7 bases align to TRBD1. CDR3 length equals 17 residues. CDR1 and CDR2 from the germline V gene are SGHDT and YYEEEE. The V gene end was trimmed by 2 bases and the J gene end by 5 bases; junction bases not matched to a gene: 15. The DNA of the CDR3 is TGTGCCAGCAGCTTCATAATAAGCGGGACAGATTTTTATGGCTACACCTTC. It yields the protein CASSFIISGTDFYGYTF.

This clonotype was seen repeatedly, ten times or more. The V and J genes are TRBV4-1 and TRBJ2-7; a weak D match, TRBD1 (5 bases). Germline loops: CDR1 MGHRA, CDR2 YSYEKL. The CDR3 totals 15 residues. V lost 0 bases, J lost 2 bases, and 11 bases lay in between. The CDR3 reads CASSQEGVGPYEQYF. CDR3 DNA sequence: TGCGCCAGCAGCCAAGAAGGGGTAGGGCCCTACGAGCAGTACTTC.

The CDR3 DNA reads as TGCGCCAGCAGCCAAGAGAGTCAGGGTTCAGGACGAACTGAAGCTTTCTTT. Its protein product is CASSQESQGSGRTEAFF. J is TRBJ1-1 and V is TRBV4-3, with D maybe TRBD1 (5 bases). Germline V gene lookup returns CDR1 LGHNA and CDR2 YSLEER. The CDR3 extends over 17 amino acids. V was trimmed by 0 bases and J by 5 bases, leaving 19 bases between them.

This clonotype was observed a handful of times. V is TRBV20-1 and J is TRBJ1-1; D is perhaps TRBD1 (6 bases). The CDR3 has 13 residues. Germline CDR1 is DFQATT and CDR2 is SNEGSKA (reference sequence). Trimming took 7 bases from V and 0 from J, leaving 12 bases between them. The CDR3 reads CSVRGQLNTEAFF. The CDR3 nucleotides are TGCAGTGTTCGCGGACAGTTGAACACTGAAGCTTTCTTT.

J is TRBJ2-5 and V is TRBV6-1; 11 bases are a match to TRBD2. With 6 bases clipped from V and 5 bases from J, the junction kept 8 bases outside the gene matches. Per germline, CDR1 MNHNS and CDR2 SASEGT. The CDR3 runs to 15 residues. The CDR3, as DNA: TGTGCCAGCAGAATTTCGACTAGCGGGGTGGAGACCCAGTACTTC. Translated: CASRISTSGVETQYF.

The chain combines TRBV12-3 or TRBV12-4 with TRBJ2-1; TRBD1 matches 8 bases. J gave up 3 bases and V 6 bases, and 7 bases lay outside the gene matches. There are 15 residues in the CDR3. CDR3 in DNA: TGTGCCAGCAGCTATGGACAGGGAGGCTACAATGAGCAGTTCTTC. This encodes CASSYGQGGYNEQFF.

This clonotype was counted ten times or more. The rearrangement joins TRBV7-2 to TRBJ1-6; no clear D gene. Trimming removed 3 bases from V and 0 bases from J, with 18 bases in between. Germline CDR1 reads SGHTA; CDR2 reads FQGNSA. This CDR3 is 19 amino acids long. The CDR3 DNA follows: TGTGCCAGCAGCTTGGCCGTTTTCAGGTCGAGCTCCTATAATTCACCCCTCCACTTT. Translating gives CASSLAVFRSSSYNSPLHF.

CDR3 region: CASSPLAGVSYEQYF. The CDR3 nucleotides read TGTGCCAGCAGTCCCTTGGCGGGAGTCTCCTACGAGCAGTACTTC. The chain has TRBV12-3 or TRBV12-4 and TRBJ2-7; 7 bases agree with TRBD2. There are 15 residues in the CDR3. V was pared by 5 bases and J by 0 bases, with 7 bases of the junction left unmatched.